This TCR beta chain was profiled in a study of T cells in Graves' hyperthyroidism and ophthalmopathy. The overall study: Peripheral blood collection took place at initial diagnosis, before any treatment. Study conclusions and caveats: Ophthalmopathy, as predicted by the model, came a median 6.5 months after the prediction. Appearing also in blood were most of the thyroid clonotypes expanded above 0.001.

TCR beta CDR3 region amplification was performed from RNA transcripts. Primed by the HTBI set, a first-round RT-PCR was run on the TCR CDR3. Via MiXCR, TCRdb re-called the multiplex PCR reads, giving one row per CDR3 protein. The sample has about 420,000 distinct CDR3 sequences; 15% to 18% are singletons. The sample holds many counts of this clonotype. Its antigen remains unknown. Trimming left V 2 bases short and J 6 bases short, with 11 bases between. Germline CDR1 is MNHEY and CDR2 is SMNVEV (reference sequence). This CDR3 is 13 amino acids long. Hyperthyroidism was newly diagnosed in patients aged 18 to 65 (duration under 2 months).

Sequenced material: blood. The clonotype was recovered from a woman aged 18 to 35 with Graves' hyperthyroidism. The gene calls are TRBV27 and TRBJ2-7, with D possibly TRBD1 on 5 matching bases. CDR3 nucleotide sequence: TGTGCCAGCAGTTTAAGGGGTGACCCCGAGCAGTACTTC. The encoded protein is CASSLRGDPEQYF.